The present entry profiles one T cell receptor (beta chain) with its context. Its antigen is not yet known. No much larger clone exists at a distance of one base, and base qualities are not known. This entry is derived from a study of technical replicates of blood from a few donors (dated by TCRdb to the late 2010s). The CDR3 has 14 amino acids, counting the end cysteine and phenylalanine. Only the CDR3 region is kept as DNA, spanning 42 bases read in frame from base 1. CDR1 MDHEN and CDR2 SYDVKM were looked up in the germline V gene. V trim: 3 bases; J trim: 1 base; unmatched bases: 2. Libraries came from the immunoSEQ multiplex PCR assay. The immuneACCESS repertoire file appears here via TCRdb, limited to in-frame rearrangements. These files lack a portion of the clones; in checked studies, under half of the deficit traces to unresolved V genes, and the cause of the others is not known. The sample table shows approximately 80,000 clones, and about 89% are seen once. 0.41% of the sample goes to the ten largest clones.

Rearrangement joined TRBV28 to TRBJ2-5, and TRBD2 matches 7 of the central bases. The sequence came from a human donor in good health. Sequenced: T cells isolated from PBMCs. This receptor has the CDR3 CASSLGGAQETQYF. The nucleotide sequence is given as TGTGCCAGCAGTTTGGGAGGGGCCCAAGAGACCCAGTACTTC.